This T cell receptor (beta chain) was captured in a study of CD8 T cells in ankylosing spondylitis. With molecular barcodes, quantitative 5'-RACE was used to make the TCR beta libraries. One entry per CDR3 protein results from TCRdb running MiXCR on the 5' RACE reads. The sample includes fewer than 250,000 distinct CDR3 sequences, 32% of them seen just once. In the case of this clonotype: Its antigen is not known.

The CDR3 spans 15 residues. Per the germline V gene, CDR1 is MNHEY and CDR2 is SMNVEV (reference sequence). The junction had 8 bases not matched to a gene; V was cut back by 7 bases and J by 0 bases. Study-wide results and limits: There was a TCR beta motif, made of several highly homologous variants, that appeared characteristic of ankylosing spondylitis blood. From matched ankylosing spondylitis synovial fluid, disease-linked clones were reportedly recovered at significantly enriched levels.

This receptor was identified in a male donor with ankylosing spondylitis or in good health (not recorded which). The source material was blood, either unsorted or a sorted T cell fraction (not recorded which). The chain carries TRBV27 and TRBJ2-7; 8 bases are a match to TRBD2. CDR3 loop: CASNPEGTSSYEQYF. The CDR3 region has the DNA TGTGCCAGCAATCCGGAGGGGACTAGCTCCTACGAGCAGTACTTC.